The 29 T cell receptor beta chains below were found in one sample sequenced in a study of OX40 agonist ivuxolimab in advanced cancers. The receptor library was made with the immunoSEQ multiplex PCR assay. TCRdb took over this immuneACCESS table, retaining in-frame rearrangements with V and J assigned. Such tables are incomplete; in checked studies, under half of the missing clones stem from an unresolved V gene, and the remainder is unexplained. The sample table contains just under 100,000 clones; only one count was recorded for approximately 93% of them. Approximately 0.18% of the sample is taken by the ten largest. This sample comprised CD4+ or CD8+ T cells sorted from blood, obtained in a trial of the OX40 agonist ivuxolimab. The receptors here all came from an adult with an advanced solid tumor such as melanoma, head and neck, liver or kidney cancer.

This chain uses TRBV11-3 with TRBJ1-3, with D unclear. There are 15 residues in the CDR3. Trimming removed 5 bases at V and 2 bases at J, with 13 bases between. Per germline, CDR1 SGHNT and CDR2 YENEEA. This CDR3 reads CASSRRPGPGNTIYF. DNA for the CDR3: TGTGCCAGCAGCCGTAGACCCGGGCCTGGAAACACCATATATTTT.

The J gene is TRBJ1-2, the V gene TRBV11-2, with D perhaps matching TRBD1 (5 bases). The CDR3 runs 13 residues. Germline V CDR1 and CDR2: SGHAT, FQNNGV. V lost 5 bases and J lost 7, with 14 bases in between. In DNA, the CDR3 is TGTGCCAGCAGCAACATCCGGGACCCTGGCTACACCTTC. As protein: CASSNIRDPGYTF.

Comments on this clone: Because it lacks the conserved phenylalanine or tryptophan at the end, this CDR3 is likely a read error. No DNA is shown, since the ends of the CDR3 on it are uncertain; the CDR3 is the one TCRdb lists. This chain links TRBV2 with TRBJ1-1; the table calls TRBD1, which could not be checked here. Inclusive of both ends, the CDR3 amounts to 11 amino acids. Per the germline V gene, CDR1 is SNHLY and CDR2 is FYNNEI. Here the CDR3 reads CASRIQGPYFL.

The J gene is TRBJ2-2, the V gene TRBV5-1; 10 bases map to TRBD1. This CDR3 comprises 18 residues. The V and J ends lost 3 bases and 2 bases, in that order; junction bases with no gene match: 10. Germline lookup yields CDR1 SGHRS and CDR2 YFSETQ. CDR3 protein: CASSSYVGTGANTGELFF. For the CDR3, the DNA is TGCGCCAGCAGCTCCTACGTTGGGACAGGGGCTAACACCGGGGAGCTGTTTTTT.

The V call is TRBV6-4, the J call TRBJ2-2; a possible D gene is TRBD2 (6 bases). The CDR3 runs 13 residues. Looked up from germline, CDR1 is MRHNA and CDR2 is SNTAGT. V was shortened by 4 bases and J by 6 bases, with 9 bases between the two germline ends. The CDR3 loop is CASSALASGELFF. The CDR3 DNA reads as TGTGCCAGCAGTGCGCTAGCGTCCGGGGAGCTGTTTTTT.

With regard to this clone: A junction end diverges from the germline sequence, so it may reflect a read error. This chain connects TRBV4-3 to TRBJ2-7, with D tentatively TRBD1 (5 bases). This CDR3 is built from 13 residues. Germline CDR1 LGHNA, CDR2 YSLEER. The chain's CDR3 is CASSQDRTQELGF. CDR3 in DNA: TGCGCCAGCAGCCAAGACCGGACACAGGAGCTCGGCTTC.

The gene calls are TRBV5-6 and TRBJ1-4; D remains unclear. The CDR3 contains 14 residues. V lost 0 bases and J lost 1, with 4 bases in between. Germline V gene sequence: CDR1 SGHDT, CDR2 YYEEEE. CDR3 sequence reads: CASSLAVTNEKLFF. The DNA of the CDR3 is TGTGCCAGCAGCTTGGCAGTAACTAATGAAAAACTGTTTTTT.

CDR3 sequence (DNA): TGTGCCAGCAGTCCGGGGGGCGGTGACTACAATGAGCAGTTCTTC. It is translated as CASSPGGGDYNEQFF. The rearrangement uses TRBV6-5 and TRBJ2-1; the D gene is possibly TRBD2 (7 bases). The germline V and J ends were trimmed by 5 bases and 3 bases, with 14 bases remaining between them. This CDR3 has 15 amino acids. Germline values: CDR1 MNHEY, CDR2 SVGAGI.

The genes are TRBV7-9 and TRBJ2-1; 7 bases are shared with TRBD1. The germline V gene encodes CDR1 SEHNR and CDR2 FQNEAQ (reference sequence). The J segment lost 4 bases and the V segment lost 5 bases, leaving 8 bases of the junction unmatched. CDR3 length equals 15 residues. DNA for the CDR3: TGTGCCAGCAGCCCCCCCCGGACAGGATACAATGAGCAGTTCTTC. It encodes CASSPPRTGYNEQFF.

The rearrangement joins TRBV5-8 to TRBJ2-1; 12 nucleotides agree with TRBD1. Trimming cost V 0 bases and J 8 bases; bases outside gene matches: 12. Per germline, CDR1 SGHTS and CDR2 YDEGEE. The CDR3 spans 18 residues. The CDR3 loop reads CASSLVPLWDRGPHEQFF. CDR3 nucleotide sequence: TGTGCCAGCAGCTTGGTTCCCCTGTGGGACAGGGGGCCCCATGAGCAGTTCTTC.

The chain joins TRBV19 to TRBJ1-2, with D possibly matching TRBD1 (6 bases). CDR3 size: 15 residues. V lost 8 bases, J lost 4 bases, and 20 bases lay in between. Germline values: CDR1 LNHDA, CDR2 SQIVND (reference sequence). The CDR3 region is CASSLQGSTPYGYTF. Written as DNA, the CDR3 is TGTGCCAGTTCCCTCCAGGGGTCCACCCCCTATGGCTACACCTTC.

The CDR3 spells CASSYWVAGGPNPGELFF. In DNA, the CDR3 is TGCGCCAGCAGCTATTGGGTAGCGGGAGGGCCTAATCCCGGGGAGCTGTTTTTT. This chain links TRBV4-3 with TRBJ2-2; the match to TRBD2 covers 11 bases. CDR1 LGHNA and CDR2 YSLEER come from the germline V gene. The CDR3 has 18 residues. V dropped 5 bases and J dropped 6; count of bases not matched to a gene: 14.

This clone is a singleton in its sample. The chain employs TRBV15 and TRBJ2-1; TRBD1 aligns across 7 bases. The germline V gene has CDR1 LNHNV and CDR2 YYDKDF (reference sequence). The CDR3 runs to 15 residues. The trim removed 3 bases at V and 4 bases at J, leaving 6 bases unmatched. The CDR3 loop reads CATSSDRASYNEQFF. CDR3 nucleotide sequence: TGTGCCACCAGCAGCGACAGGGCGTCGTACAATGAGCAGTTCTTC.

CDR3 sequence reads: CAISEQGARANYGYTF. In DNA, the CDR3 is TGTGCCATCAGTGAACAGGGGGCGAGAGCTAACTATGGCTACACCTTC. V and J are TRBV10-3 and TRBJ1-2; TRBD1 agrees at 9 bases. CDR3 length: 16 residues. With V trimmed by 3 bases and J by 0 bases, 5 bases remained unmatched. Germline-derived CDR1 and CDR2 are ENHRY and SYGVKD.

The chain carries TRBV7-9 and TRBJ2-7; 8 bases are a match to TRBD1. Trimming at V came to 4 bases and at J to 2 bases, leaving 4 bases not matched to a gene. Germline V gene data show CDR1 as SEHNR and CDR2 as FQNEAQ (reference sequence). CDR3 length: 14 residues. CDR3 DNA: TGTGCCAGCAGCTCGGGACAGGCCGCCTACGAGCAGTACTTC. Residues: CASSSGQAAYEQYF.

The V gene is TRBV4-3, the J gene TRBJ2-7, with D possibly matching TRBD1 (7 bases). The germline V gene encodes CDR1 LGHNA and CDR2 YSLEER. Between the trimmed V and J ends, which lost 4 bases and 4 bases, there was a span of 17 bases. This CDR3 is built from 15 residues. CDR3 amino acids: CASSREGGQFYEQYF. CDR3 in DNA: TGCGCCAGCAGCCGAGAGGGGGGACAGTTTTACGAGCAGTACTTC.

The J gene is TRBJ2-5, the V gene TRBV28, with TRBD1 as a possible D gene (6 bases). The better agreement between TRBJ2-7 and the DNA end casts doubt on the J call. There are 12 residues in the CDR3. In germline, CDR1 is MDHEN, CDR2 SYDVKM. The CDR3 nucleotides read TGTGCCAGCAGGAGGGCAGGGGACGAGCAGTACTTC. It specifies CASRRAGDEQYF.

The chain joins TRBV6-1 to TRBJ2-3; tentatively, D is TRBD2 (6 bases). CDR1 and CDR2 (germline): MNHNS, SASEGT. The length of the CDR3 is 14 residues. Trimming took off 9 bases at V and 4 bases at J, with 17 bases between the two ends. The chain's CDR3 is CARGGGVGADTQYF. The CDR3 DNA follows: TGTGCCAGGGGGGGAGGCGTTGGGGCAGATACGCAGTATTTT.

J is TRBJ2-7 and V is TRBV29-1; TRBD2 agrees at 8 bases. This CDR3 contains 17 residues. V lost 4 bases and J lost 2; bases outside the gene matches: 16. Germline assignment: CDR1 SQVTM and CDR2 ANQGSEA. As DNA, the CDR3 is TGCAGCGTTGCAGGGGCTAGCGGGTTAATCGACACCTACGAGCAGTACTTC. Translation: CSVAGASGLIDTYEQYF.

The gene calls are TRBV7-3 and TRBJ1-2; D is perhaps TRBD1 (6 bases). In germline, CDR1 is SGHTA, CDR2 FQGTGA. The V and J ends lost 3 bases and 4 bases respectively, with 9 bases between them. CDR3 length: 13 amino acids. CDR3 DNA: TGTGCCAGCAGCTTGGGGGCCACCTATGGCTACACCTTC. Translated, it gives CASSLGATYGYTF.

The chain employs TRBV7-2 and TRBJ1-1; unclear D gene. The V end was cut by 1 base, the J end by 2 bases, with 5 bases between. The germline CDR1 and CDR2 sequences are SGHTA and FQGNSA. There are 13 residues in the CDR3. CDR3 DNA: TGTGCCAGCAGCTTAGTTGACAACACTGAAGCTTTCTTT. Amino acid sequence: CASSLVDNTEAFF.

This clone has just one count. The chain is built from TRBV19 and TRBJ2-5, with no clear D. The better agreement between TRBJ2-7 and the DNA end casts doubt on the J call. In germline, CDR1 is LNHDA, CDR2 SQIVND (reference sequence). The CDR3 spans 14 residues. CDR3 nucleotides: TGTGCCAGTAGTATGGGGAACCCAGCCTACGAGCAGTACTTC. Translated: CASSMGNPAYEQYF.

This clone was recorded once. The rearrangement links TRBV10-3 to TRBJ1-5, with D uncertain. CDR3 length: 15 residues. The ends were cut back, 0 bases at V and 6 bases at J, with 12 bases in the middle. Germline V CDR1 and CDR2: ENHRY, SYGVKD. In DNA form, the CDR3 reads TGTGCCATCAGTGAGTCGGAGGCAGTCATTCAGCCCCAGCATTTT. This sequence encodes CAISESEAVIQPQHF.

The V call is TRBV7-3, the J call TRBJ2-3, with 13 bases matching TRBD2. The CDR3 loop spans 23 amino acids. Looked up from germline, CDR1 is SGHTA and CDR2 is FQGTGA. The J segment lost 0 bases and the V segment lost 0 bases, leaving 18 bases of the junction unmatched. The CDR3 loop is CASSLTANWYSPTSGRSTDTQYF. The DNA of the CDR3 is TGTGCCAGCAGCTTAACTGCGAACTGGTACTCCCCGACTAGCGGGAGGAGCACAGATACGCAGTATTTT.

This rearrangement joins TRBV6-5 to TRBJ1-1; 9 bases are a match to TRBD1. This CDR3 region has 15 residues. After removal of 5 bases from V and 4 bases from J, the junction contained 8 bases not matched to a gene. Per germline, CDR1 MNHEY and CDR2 SVGAGI. DNA of the CDR3: TGTGCCAGCAGTCGTCAGTGGACAGGGGCCACTGAAGCTTTCTTT. This sequence encodes CASSRQWTGATEAFF.

This rearrangement joins TRBV19 to TRBJ2-5, with a possible D match to TRBD1 (6 bases). The CDR3 is 14 amino acids. V was shortened by 3 bases and J by 4 bases, with 12 bases between the two germline ends. Germline assignment: CDR1 LNHDA and CDR2 SQIVND (reference sequence). CDR3 protein: CASSITGSPETQYF. The CDR3 coding sequence is TGTGCCAGTAGTATCACAGGGTCTCCAGAGACCCAGTACTTC.

The V gene is TRBV28, the J gene TRBJ2-7, with 9 nucleotides matching TRBD2. This CDR3 spans 14 amino acids. Germline trimming cut 6 bases from V and 1 base from J; bases unmatched to any gene: 4. The germline V gene has CDR1 MDHEN and CDR2 SYDVKM. The CDR3 is CASRLSGSSYEQYF. In DNA, the CDR3 is TGTGCCAGCAGACTTAGCGGGAGTTCCTACGAGCAGTACTTC.

The V gene is TRBV10-3, the J gene TRBJ2-7, with 7 positions matching TRBD2. The germline gives CDR1 ENHRY, CDR2 SYGVKD. V dropped 7 bases and J dropped 3; count of bases not matched to a gene: 9. The CDR3 extends over 14 amino acids. This chain's CDR3 is CAITRSSGNYEQYF. The CDR3, as DNA: TGTGCCATCACTCGATCCAGCGGGAACTACGAGCAGTACTTC.

The rearrangement links TRBV5-4 to TRBJ1-2; TRBD1 might be the D (6 bases). This CDR3 spans 17 amino acids. Germline values: CDR1 SGHNT, CDR2 YYREEE (reference sequence). The V end was cut by 5 bases, the J end by 4 bases, with 24 bases between. This CDR3 reads CASRKGDTSVFVYGYTF. CDR3 nucleotides: TGTGCCAGCAGGAAGGGGGACACCTCGGTGTTTGTCTATGGCTACACCTTC. The full variable domain, rest sourced from reference TRBV5-4 and TRBJ1-2, is ETGVTQSPTHLIKTRGQQVTLRCSSQSGHNTVSWYQQALGQGPQFIFQYYREEENGRGNFPPRFSGLQFPNYSSELNVNALELDDSALYLCASRKGDTSVFVYGYTFGSGTRLTVV.